These 27 T cell receptor beta chains were all obtained from the same sample, sequenced in a study of blood T cell repertoires in COVID-19. Libraries were prepared by immunoSEQ multiplex PCR; TCRdb keeps only in-frame clonotypes and omits some of them. This sample has 250,000 to 300,000 clones, with about 88% found just once. The specimen sequenced was peripheral blood. These receptors were taken from a man aged 18 to 30 with active or convalescent COVID-19.

V is TRBV2 and J is TRBJ1-1, with D tentatively TRBD1 (6 bases). Germline CDR1 SNHLY, CDR2 FYNNEI. The CDR3 has 12 amino acids. Trimming cost V 11 bases and J 5 bases, with 15 bases left between them. This CDR3 reads CAGTGGLTEAFF. CDR3 nucleotides: TGTGCCGGCACGGGGGGCTTGACTGAAGCTTTCTTT.

The rearrangement uses TRBV7-6 and TRBJ1-6, with D unresolved. CDR3 length: 18 residues. V lost 0 bases, J lost 0 bases, and 12 bases lay in between. Germline V lookup: CDR1 SGHVS, CDR2 FNYEAQ. The CDR3 DNA is TGTGCCAGCAGCTTAGCCCAGGCTCCGAGCTCCTATAATTCACCCCTCCACTTT. Amino acids: CASSLAQAPSSYNSPLHF.

This clone came up once. The chain employs TRBV28 and TRBJ2-3, with D possibly TRBD1 on 5 matching bases. This CDR3 spans 18 amino acids. Germline V lookup: CDR1 MDHEN, CDR2 SYDVKM. Trimming left V 2 bases short and J 0 bases short, with 18 bases between. CDR3 nucleotides: TGTGCCAGCAGTTTAATTATTGGAAGGGGTGCTAGCACAGATACGCAGTATTTT. It yields the protein CASSLIIGRGASTDTQYF.

The chain joins TRBV29-1 to TRBJ2-1; 8 nucleotides line up with TRBD2. The V segment lost 0 bases and the J segment 0 bases; nucleotides outside the gene matches: 13. The CDR3 loop spans 19 amino acids. Germline CDR1 SQVTM, CDR2 ANQGSEA. The CDR3 protein is CSVEDLSSGPSDSYNEQFF. The CDR3 DNA sequence: TGCAGCGTTGAAGATCTATCTAGCGGGCCGTCCGACTCCTACAATGAGCAGTTCTTC.

CDR3 loop: CASSDRLGKTQYF. CDR3 coding DNA: TGTGCCAGCAGCGACAGGTTAGGGAAGACCCAGTACTTC. The genes are TRBV12-3 or TRBV12-4 and TRBJ2-5; tentative D call: TRBD1 (6 bases). V gave up 6 bases and J gave up 6 bases, with 14 bases separating them. The CDR3 totals 13 residues.

The chain has TRBV10-3 and TRBJ1-2; TRBD1 matches at 9 bases. Germline-derived CDR1 and CDR2 are ENHRY and SYGVKD. The CDR3 loop spans 13 amino acids. J gave up 6 bases and V 6 bases, and 5 bases lay outside the gene matches. CDR3 nucleotides: TGTGCCATCAGAACGGGACAGGGAAATGGCTACACCTTC. Translating it yields CAIRTGQGNGYTF.

The chain uses TRBV24-1 and TRBJ2-7; TRBD2 matches 7 bases. Germline V gene data show CDR1 as KGHDR and CDR2 as SFDVKD. V lost 3 bases, J lost 2 bases, and 3 bases stayed unmatched. CDR3 size: 14 residues. The CDR3 DNA reads as TGTGCCACCAGTGATGGGGGGGGACCCTACGAGCAGTACTTC. It translates to CATSDGGGPYEQYF.

The V and J genes are TRBV3-1 (or the pseudogene TRBV3-2) and TRBJ1-1; D remains unclear. The CDR3 consists of 15 residues. Trimming left V 6 bases short and J 3 bases short, with 17 bases between. Germline loops: CDR1 LGHDT, CDR2 YNNKEL (reference sequence). The CDR3: CASSTPRGGDTEAFF. DNA of the CDR3: TGTGCCAGCAGTACACCAAGAGGCGGGGACACTGAAGCTTTCTTT.

The rearrangement joins TRBV30 to TRBJ2-1; 9 bases match TRBD2. Per the germline V gene, CDR1 is GTSNPN and CDR2 is SVGIG (reference sequence). This CDR3 spans 15 amino acids. V shed 4 bases, J shed 3 bases, and the junction held 7 bases outside the gene matches. CDR3 sequence reads: CAWMASGDYYNEQFF. The DNA of the CDR3 is TGTGCCTGGATGGCTAGCGGGGACTACTACAATGAGCAGTTCTTC. Supplemented by reference TRBV30 and TRBJ2-1, the full variable domain reads SQTIHQWPATLVQPVGSPLSLECTVEGTSNPNLYWYRQAAGRGLQLLFYSVGIGQISSEVPQNLSASRPQDRQFILSSKKLLLSDSGFYLCAWMASGDYYNEQFFGPGTRLTVL.

The genes are TRBV7-6 and TRBJ2-3; a possible D gene is TRBD2 (5 bases). Trimming left V 2 bases short and J 1 base short, with 13 bases between. This CDR3 has 16 amino acids. CDR1 is SGHVS, CDR2 FNYEAQ, per germline. CDR3 sequence reads: CASSLNSGEGTDTQYF. CDR3 DNA sequence: TGTGCCAGCAGCTTAAACAGCGGAGAGGGCACAGATACGCAGTATTTT.

The V call is TRBV2, the J call TRBJ1-4, with TRBD1 matching 7 bases. The CDR3 has 13 amino acids. The V and J ends lost 9 bases and 7 bases, in that order; junction bases with no gene match: 8. Per the germline V gene, CDR1 is SNHLY and CDR2 is FYNNEI. DNA of the CDR3: TGTGCCAGGACGACAGGGCGGGGTGAAAAACTGTTTTTT. Protein sequence: CARTTGRGEKLFF.

This clone was found once. The chain carries TRBV9 and TRBJ2-4, with TRBD2 as a possible D gene (5 bases). The V end lost 0 bases, the J end lost 3 bases, and 19 bases lay between the germline ends. The length of the CDR3 is 18 residues. The germline CDR1 and CDR2 sequences are SGDLS and YYNGEE. The CDR3: CASSVAPGIPGVKNIQYF. CDR3 coding DNA: TGTGCCAGCAGCGTAGCCCCGGGGATCCCAGGAGTCAAAAACATTCAGTACTTC.

The chain couples TRBV7-9 to TRBJ1-2; D not resolved. The germline V gene has CDR1 SEHNR and CDR2 FQNEAQ (reference sequence). CDR3 length equals 10 residues. DNA for the CDR3: TGTGCAGCAGAGGGAGATGGCTACACCTTC. Protein sequence: CAAEGDGYTF.

The chain combines TRBV6-5 with TRBJ1-6; tentatively, D is TRBD1 (5 bases). Germline CDR1 MNHEY, CDR2 SVGAGI. The CDR3 extends over 13 amino acids. V dropped 6 bases and J dropped 9 bases, with 12 bases sitting between them. The DNA for the CDR3 is TGTGCCAGCAGAGGGACCGGGGGTTCACCCCTCCACTTT. This translates into CASRGTGGSPLHF.

The chain combines TRBV6-6 with TRBJ2-7, with TRBD2 matching 7 bases. Germline values: CDR1 MNHNY, CDR2 SVGAGI (reference sequence). CDR3 length equals 11 residues. The junction had 4 bases not matched to a gene; V was cut back by 2 bases and J by 12 bases. For the CDR3, the DNA is TGTGCCAGCAGTTACGAGCGGGGTCTGTACTTC. Encoded protein: CASSYERGLYF.

This chain joins TRBV28 and TRBJ1-1, with D possibly being TRBD1 (5 bases). Germline CDR1 is MDHEN and CDR2 is SYDVKM. Trimming took off 6 bases at V and 6 bases at J, with 20 bases between the two ends. The CDR3 extends over 15 amino acids. The CDR3: CASRWDPTAGAEAFF. The CDR3 bases are TGTGCCAGCAGATGGGACCCCACCGCGGGGGCTGAAGCTTTCTTT.

The gene calls are TRBV5-4 and TRBJ1-2, with 11 nucleotides matching TRBD1. V shed 3 bases, J shed 8 bases, and the junction held 6 bases outside the gene matches. In germline, CDR1 is SGHNT, CDR2 YYREEE (reference sequence). This CDR3 has 14 amino acids. The CDR3 DNA sequence: TGTGCCAGCAGCTCAGGACAGGGGGCAGGGGGCTACACCTTC. It encodes CASSSGQGAGGYTF.

The gene calls are TRBV9 and TRBJ2-2; TRBD1 matches at 11 bases. Germline V CDR1 and CDR2: SGDLS, YYNGEE. The CDR3 runs to 15 residues. V lost 4 bases to trimming and J lost 5 bases; unmatched junction nucleotides: 4. CDR3 sequence (DNA): TGTGCCAGCAGCACCGGGACAGGGGGGACCGGGGAGCTGTTTTTT. This sequence encodes CASSTGTGGTGELFF.

The V gene is TRBV6-5, the J gene TRBJ2-1, with D perhaps matching TRBD1 (6 bases). V was cut by 6 bases and J by 3 bases, with 9 bases left in between. This CDR3 has 13 amino acids. Germline values: CDR1 MNHEY, CDR2 SVGAGI. CDR3 DNA sequence: TGTGCCAGCAGCAGGGACAACTACAATGAGCAGTTCTTC. Protein sequence: CASSRDNYNEQFF.

The gene calls are TRBV25-1 and TRBJ1-2; 9 bases fit TRBD1. From germline, CDR1 is MGHDK and CDR2 SYGVNS. This CDR3 is built from 12 residues. The junction had 4 bases not matched to a gene; V was cut back by 6 bases and J by 8 bases. Here the CDR3 reads CASRQGAGGYTF. The DNA for the CDR3 is TGTGCCAGCAGACAGGGGGCAGGCGGCTACACCTTC.

The rearrangement uses TRBV19 and TRBJ1-1; D unresolved. Germline loops: CDR1 LNHDA, CDR2 SQIVND (reference sequence). This CDR3 has 12 amino acids. Trimming took off 3 bases at V and 8 bases at J, with 10 bases between the two ends. CDR3 sequence (DNA): TGTGCCAGTAGTATGGAGCGGGAGGAAGCTTTCTTT. Its protein is CASSMEREEAFF.

The genes are TRBV7-9 and TRBJ2-7; 9 bases line up with TRBD2. The CDR3 consists of 15 residues. V trimming: 5 bases; J trimming: 4 bases; junction bases outside the gene matches: 9. Germline-derived CDR1 and CDR2 are SEHNR and FQNEAQ (reference sequence). DNA for the CDR3: TGTGCCAGCAGCCCGAGACTAGCGGAGGGGTACGAGCAGTACTTC. It specifies CASSPRLAEGYEQYF.

The rearrangement joins TRBV19 to TRBJ2-3, with D possibly TRBD1 on 5 matching bases. This CDR3 is 16 amino acids long. V was clipped by 5 bases and J by 1 base, with 16 bases between them. CDR1 LNHDA and CDR2 SQIVND come from the germline V gene (reference sequence). The CDR3 sequence is CASSRNTQGRTDTQYF. CDR3 DNA: TGTGCCAGTAGTCGAAACACTCAGGGCCGCACAGATACGCAGTATTTT.

This CDR3 reads CASSPLGTTPEQYF. The DNA for the CDR3 is TGTGCCAGCAGCCCCTTGGGGACAACGCCAGAGCAGTACTTC. The chain has TRBV7-3 and TRBJ2-7, with D possibly TRBD1 on 6 matching bases. Trimming removed 5 bases from V and 7 bases from J, with 18 bases in between. The CDR3 runs to 14 residues. Per germline, CDR1 SGHTA and CDR2 FQGTGA.

J is TRBJ1-4 and V is TRBV6-5; tentative D call: TRBD1 (6 bases). V lost 10 bases to trimming and J lost 4 bases, with 13 bases between them. The CDR3 loop spans 13 amino acids. Germline V gene data show CDR1 as MNHEY and CDR2 as SVGAGI. CDR3: CAIWTALNEKLFF. The DNA of the CDR3 is TGTGCCATCTGGACAGCCCTTAATGAAAAACTGTTTTTT.

J is TRBJ1-1 and V is TRBV13; TRBD1 aligns across 8 bases. V shed 2 bases, J shed 5 bases, and the junction held 10 bases outside the gene matches. Per germline, CDR1 PRHDT and CDR2 FYEKMQ (reference sequence). CDR3 length: 16 amino acids. The DNA for the CDR3 is TGTGCCAGCAGCTTAACAACAGAGACAGGGGTTACTGAAGCTTTCTTT. Amino acid sequence: CASSLTTETGVTEAFF.

The chain combines TRBV28 with TRBJ1-6; D is possibly TRBD1 (6 bases). Germline lookup yields CDR1 MDHEN and CDR2 SYDVKM. V lost 3 bases and J 6 bases, leaving 9 bases between the germline ends. CDR3 length: 14 amino acids. In DNA form, the CDR3 reads TGTGCCAGCAGTTTGGTCAGGGGTAATTCACCCCTCCACTTT. Translation gives CASSLVRGNSPLHF.